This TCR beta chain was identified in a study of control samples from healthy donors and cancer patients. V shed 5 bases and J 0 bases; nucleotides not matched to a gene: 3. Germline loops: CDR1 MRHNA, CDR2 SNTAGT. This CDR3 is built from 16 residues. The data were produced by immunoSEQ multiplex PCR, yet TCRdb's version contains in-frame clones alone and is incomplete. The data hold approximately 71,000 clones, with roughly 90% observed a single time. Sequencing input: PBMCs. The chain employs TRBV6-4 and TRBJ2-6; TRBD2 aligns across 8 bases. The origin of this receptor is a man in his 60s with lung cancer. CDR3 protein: CASSSGTSSGANVLTF. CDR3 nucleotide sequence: TGTGCCAGCAGTTCCGGGACTAGCTCTGGGGCCAACGTCCTGACTTTC.